The clone carrying this T cell receptor (beta chain) was counted ten times or more. Antigen unknown. This CDR3 is 15 amino acids long. The J segment lost 5 bases and the V segment lost 5 bases, leaving 9 bases of the junction unmatched. Looked up from germline, CDR1 is SGHTA and CDR2 is FQGNSA. Library construction for TCR beta used iRepertoire HTBI primers and Arm-PCR of CDR3 regions. TCRdb passed the multiplex PCR reads through MiXCR, listing each CDR3 protein once. The data contain hundreds of thousands of distinct CDR3 sequences, around 17% of them singletons. This sample stems from a study of regulatory T cells in long-lasting Graves disease. Study-level results: Repertoires from persistent disease leaned toward TRBV28, TRBJ1-2 and TRBJ2-5. The analysis examined peripheral blood only and excluded thyroid tissue.

Time point in this sample: newly diagnosed GD, antithyroid drugs for less than 3 months. The TCR library was prepared using RNA isolated from PBMCs. This sample was also put to use in a study of T cells in Graves' hyperthyroidism and ophthalmopathy. That study adds: Investigators excluded patients with uncontrolled infection, other autoimmune disease, pregnancy or lactation.

The clonotype was recovered from a woman in her thirties with Graves disease. The genes are TRBV7-2 and TRBJ1-5, with 7 bases fitting TRBD1. The sequencing here drew on peripheral blood mononuclear cells (PBMCs), taken at new diagnosis, from a patient treated with antithyroid drugs. The CDR3 DNA sequence: TGTGCCAGCAGCCCAAGACAGGGAAGCTATCAGCCCCAGCATTTT. This encodes CASSPRQGSYQPQHF.